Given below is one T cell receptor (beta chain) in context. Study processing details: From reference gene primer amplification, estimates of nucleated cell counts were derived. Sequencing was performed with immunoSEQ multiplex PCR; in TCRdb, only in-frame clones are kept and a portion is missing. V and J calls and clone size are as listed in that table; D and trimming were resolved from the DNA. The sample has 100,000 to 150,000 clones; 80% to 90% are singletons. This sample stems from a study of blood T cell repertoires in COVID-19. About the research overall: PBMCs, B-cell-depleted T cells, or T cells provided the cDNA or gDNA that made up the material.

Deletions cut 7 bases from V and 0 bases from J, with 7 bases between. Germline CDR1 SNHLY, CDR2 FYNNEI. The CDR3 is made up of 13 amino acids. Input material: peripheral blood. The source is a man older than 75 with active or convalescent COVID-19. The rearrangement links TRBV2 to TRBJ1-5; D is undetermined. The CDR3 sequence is CASTRNSNQPQHF. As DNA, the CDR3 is TGTGCCAGCACCAGGAATAGCAATCAGCCCCAGCATTTT.